Below, one T cell receptor beta chain is given with its context. The antigen remains undetermined. The record originates from a study of cytomegalovirus exposure and HLA in healthy donors. Study observations and caveats: In vitro experiments confirmed that three CMV-associated chains were specific for CMV antigens. A missense DCLRE1C variant was associated with V- and J-gene trimming of TCR beta chains in a later analysis, and an independent cohort replicated the association. Later, an analysis showed that TCR beta chains associated with HLA were more clonally expanded than others that were equally common.

PCR used 60 Vbeta primers and 13 Jbeta primers. The assay was immunoSEQ multiplex PCR, and TCRdb's table has in-frame clones only and misses some. Here the sample spans 120,000 to 150,000 clones, 79% being singletons. CDR1 and CDR2 (germline): LNHDA, SQIVND (reference sequence). The length of the CDR3 is 12 residues. The V end lost 7 bases, the J end lost 4 bases, and 10 bases lay between the germline ends. The sequencing input was PBMCs. The sequence was obtained from a young man in good health and CMV-seronegative. The chain links TRBV19 to TRBJ1-1, with D possibly matching TRBD1 (5 bases). For the CDR3, the DNA is TGTGCCAGTACAGACGGGGGCACTGAAGCTTTCTTT. Protein sequence: CASTDGGTEAFF.